This T cell receptor beta chain was sequenced for a study of T cell repertoires in cytomegalovirus infection. Study background: Both a matching HLA type and CMV infection were indicated by public TCR beta signatures.

TCRdb itself ran the reads through MiXCR, one entry per CDR3 protein. The repertoire holds some 300,000 distinct CDR3 sequences, roughly 13% seen once, with roughly 9.7% in the top ten. Regarding the study as a whole: Totalled public TCR beta family frequency picked out people who carried CMV plus the relevant HLA. The ex vivo response was dominated by HLA-C-restricted CMV-specific TCR beta clonotypes.

This clonotype was detected ten times or more. Its antigen remains unknown. Input material: PBMCs. This clonotype was sampled from a human donor in good health (CMV status not recorded). Some clones in this sample may be carry-over from other donors' samples.

CDR3 sequence (DNA): TGTGCCAGCCGGCTAGCGTCTGGGGCCAACGTCCTGACTTTC. Its translation is CASRLASGANVLTF. The V gene is TRBV7-8, the J gene TRBJ2-6; the D gene is possibly TRBD2 (6 bases). V lost 8 bases and J 1 base, leaving 9 bases between the germline ends. Germline V gene lookup returns CDR1 SGHVS and CDR2 FQNEAQ. The CDR3 runs 14 residues.